One sample yielded the 3 T cell receptor beta chains listed below, sequenced in a study of neoadjuvant anti-PD-1 for oral cavity cancer. Libraries were prepared by immunoSEQ multiplex PCR; TCRdb keeps only in-frame clonotypes and omits some of them. The sample comprises about 18,000 clones, roughly 78% of which are singletons, and approximately 3% rests with the top ten. Source: PBMCs, taken before nivolumab (anti-PD-1) treatment. The source of these receptors is a person aged 35-79 years with oral cavity squamous cell carcinoma.

The V call is TRBV7-9, the J call TRBJ2-2; no clear D. The V and J ends lost 5 bases and 2 bases respectively, with 9 bases between them. The CDR3 covers 14 residues. Germline values: CDR1 SEHNR, CDR2 FQNEAQ (reference sequence). CDR3 coding DNA: TGTGCCAGCAGCCTTTCCCTAAACACCGGGGAGCTGTTTTTT. This encodes CASSLSLNTGELFF. Drawing the rest from reference TRBV7-9 and TRBJ2-2, the complete variable domain is DTGVSQNPRHKITKRGQNVTFRCDPISEHNRLYWYRQTLGQGPEFLTYFQNEAQLEKSRLLSDRFSAERPKGSFSTLEIQRTEQGDSAMYLCASSLSLNTGELFFGEGSRLTVL.

The chain carries TRBV5-1 and TRBJ1-2; 12 bases match TRBD1. V lost 4 bases, J lost 1 base, and 11 bases stayed unmatched. The CDR3 has 18 amino acids. Germline V lookup: CDR1 SGHRS, CDR2 YFSETQ. CDR3 DNA sequence: TGCGCCAGCAGCCCCACCGGGACAGGGGGCCAAAATAACTATGGCTACACCTTC. Translated: CASSPTGTGGQNNYGYTF.

The V call is TRBV19, the J call TRBJ1-2; D unresolved. The CDR3 length is 13 residues. Germline V gene lookup returns CDR1 LNHDA and CDR2 SQIVND (reference sequence). With 5 bases removed from V and 2 bases from J, the gap between germline ends came to 9 bases. CDR3 sequence (DNA): TGTGCCAGTAGTCCCCGGGTCAACTATGGCTACACCTTC. This gives the protein CASSPRVNYGYTF.